This T cell receptor beta chain was recorded in a study of blood T cell repertoires in COVID-19. Study at large: PBMCs, B-cell-depleted T cells, or T cells provided the cDNA or gDNA that made up the material.

The data were produced by immunoSEQ multiplex PCR, yet TCRdb's version contains in-frame clones alone and is incomplete. The profile shows about 74,000 clones, roughly nine tenths of them singletons. This clone was detected only once. Trimming shortened V by 0 bases and J by 3 bases, and 8 bases separated the two germline ends. Germline V gene data show CDR1 as MRHNA and CDR2 as SNTAGT. CDR3 length: 14 residues. The TCR sequence derives from a man in his fifties or sixties with acute or convalescent COVID-19. Specimen: peripheral blood. The chain links TRBV6-4 to TRBJ1-1; perhaps TRBD1 as D (5 bases). The CDR3 sequence is CASSDSGGDTEAFF. The CDR3 coding sequence is TGTGCCAGCAGTGACTCCGGGGGAGACACTGAAGCTTTCTTT.